Sequencing of this T cell receptor beta chain was carried out in a study of identical twins. From the 5' RACE reads, TCRdb called clonotypes with MiXCR, one entry per CDR3 protein. The table has about 530,000 distinct CDR3 sequences, 15% seen once. V was pared by 0 bases and J by 3 bases, with 5 bases between. The CDR3 is made up of 13 amino acids. Germline loops: CDR1 SQVTM, CDR2 ANQGSEA. Concerning this clonotype itself: Its antigen is undetermined.

Study outcomes and limitations: A partial confounding effect on zero-insertion analyses could come from invariant MAIT and iNKT cells. Cross-sectional statistical analysis was relied on for the conclusions, without the same donors being followed.

Separately, the same data were catalogued under a study of yellow fever vaccine responses in identical twins.

The clonotype was recovered from a woman aged 18-35 years in good health. This chain joins TRBV29-1 and TRBJ1-4; no clear D. The source material was CD4+ T cells sorted from blood. CDR3 region: CSVEELANEKLFF. The CDR3 DNA reads as TGCAGCGTTGAAGAGCTAGCTAATGAAAAACTGTTTTTT.